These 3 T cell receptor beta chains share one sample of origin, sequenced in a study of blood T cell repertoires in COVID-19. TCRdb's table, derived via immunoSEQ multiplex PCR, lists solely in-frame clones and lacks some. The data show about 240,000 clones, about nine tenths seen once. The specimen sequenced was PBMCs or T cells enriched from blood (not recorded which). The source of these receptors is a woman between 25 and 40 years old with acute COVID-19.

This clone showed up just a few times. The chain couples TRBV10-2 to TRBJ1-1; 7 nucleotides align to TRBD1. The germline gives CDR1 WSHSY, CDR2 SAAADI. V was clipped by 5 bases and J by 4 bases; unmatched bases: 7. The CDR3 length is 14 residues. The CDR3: CASSRQGYGTEAFF. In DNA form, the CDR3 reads TGCGCCAGCAGTAGACAGGGTTACGGCACTGAAGCTTTCTTT.

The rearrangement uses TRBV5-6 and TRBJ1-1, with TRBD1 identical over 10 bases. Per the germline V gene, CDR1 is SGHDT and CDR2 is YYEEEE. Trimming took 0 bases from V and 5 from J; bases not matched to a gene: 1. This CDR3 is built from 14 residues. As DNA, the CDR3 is TGTGCCAGCAGCTTGGGGGACAGGGGTACTGAAGCTTTCTTT. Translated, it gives CASSLGDRGTEAFF.

CDR3 DNA: TGTGCCACCAGTGATTCCAGGGGTAGGGGAGAGACCCAGTACTTC. This codes for CATSDSRGRGETQYF. The chain couples TRBV24-1 to TRBJ2-5, with TRBD1 as a possible D gene (6 bases). CDR3 length equals 15 residues. V dropped 2 bases and J dropped 4 bases, with 13 bases sitting between them. Looked up from germline, CDR1 is KGHDR and CDR2 is SFDVKD.